This TCR beta chain was captured in a study of blood T cell repertoires in COVID-19 (dated by TCRdb to 2020 to 2021). Concerning the study at large: The collaborator samples originated in the United States, Italy and Spain and spanned the acute and convalescent phases of COVID-19. Samples were obtained from the ongoing ImmuneRACE study (first 160 participants) and from approximately 1,200 subjects provided by 6 global collaborators. Subjects who had been exposed to COVID-19, were actively infected with it, or had recovered from it provided the deeply sampled blood TCRbeta repertoires that made up the dataset. The sample metadata nearly always contained a de-identified subject ID, COVID-19 status, age in years and sex. The material from the prospective study consisted of cDNA or gDNA derived from T cells, B-cell-depleted T cells, or PBMCs. The repertoires were released in a freely available public database intended as a resource for research on the immune response to SARS-CoV-2. Where available, HLA class I and class II types were taken from metadata supplied by the sample provider and were not determined by assay-based typing.

The collaborating institutions used their own protocols to collect whole blood in K2EDTA tubes. For TCRbeta analysis, collaborators shipped samples as frozen whole blood, isolated PBMCs, or DNA extracted from either of those sample types. Trimming removed 5 bases from V and 4 bases from J; the gene matches leave 11 bases unexplained. Including cysteine and phenylalanine, the CDR3 has 16 amino acids. Left in the record is the CDR3 DNA by itself, 48 bases read in frame from the first base. In the germline V gene, CDR1 corresponds to ENHRY and CDR2 to SYGVKD. TCRbeta CDR3 regions were amplified from genomic DNA using the immunoSEQ Assay, a bias-controlled multiplex PCR. The authors processed their data as follows. Nucleated cell counts per sample were estimated from amplification of reference gene primers within the assay. Sequence reads were collapsed and filtered to measure the absolute abundance of every unique TCRbeta CDR3 rearrangement. For each sample, productive Simpson clonality was calculated by taking the square root of Simpson's diversity index across productive rearrangements. Imported from immuneACCESS, the table was reduced by TCRdb to in-frame sequences with V and J called. These copies leave out some clones; in studies compared against another copy, an unresolved V gene accounts for under half, and the cause of the remainder is not known. Clonal size and the V and J genes are those of that table, whereas D and trimming came from the DNA. Present in this sample are roughly 150,000 clones, around three quarters of which were seen just once. The top ten clones comprise roughly 4.2% of the sample.

A single count supports this clone. Its recognized antigen is unknown. No base quality values were provided; no much bigger clone lies one nucleotide off. Beyond this particular receptor, the publication reports: The amount of clinical and demographic metadata varied by source and participant and was provided uncurated.

The sequence links TRBV10-3 to TRBJ2-7; the central 10 bases match TRBD1. The origin of this receptor is a man aged 55 to 70 with acute or convalescent COVID-19. Sequencing was carried out using peripheral blood. At the DNA level, the sequence is TGTGCCATCAGTACCCACCTGGACAGGGGGGCGTACGAGCAGTACTTC. Translated, it reads CAISTHLDRGAYEQYF.